These 17 T cell receptor beta chains share one sample of origin, sequenced in a study of T cell repertoires and HLA-DP antigens. Sequencing used immunoSEQ multiplex PCR; TCRdb keeps in-frame clones, though not all of them. The data hold approximately 73,000 clones, with roughly 75% observed a single time. Their antigen targets remain unknown. Input material: CD4+ T cells from PBMCs. The receptors shown here come from a man in his fifties or sixties in good health and CMV-seronegative.

This chain links TRBV6-1 with TRBJ1-4; D uncertain. This CDR3 is 13 amino acids long. Per germline, CDR1 MNHNS and CDR2 SASEGT. V lost 4 bases, J lost 8 bases, and 11 bases lay in between. The CDR3 bases are TGTGCCAGCAGTGGGCGGGTCCAGGAAAAACTGTTTTTT. This codes for CASSGRVQEKLFF.

The CDR3 reads CASSAGGPLTDTQYF. The CDR3 DNA is TGTGCCAGCAGCGCGGGGGGGCCCCTCACAGATACGCAGTATTTT. The chain employs TRBV5-4 and TRBJ2-3; 9 bases match TRBD2. Unmatched junction bases numbered 5, after V lost 4 bases and J lost 2 bases. Germline values: CDR1 SGHNT, CDR2 YYREEE (reference sequence). This CDR3 contains 15 residues.

The V call is TRBV12-5, the J call TRBJ2-7; no firm D call. V shed 2 bases and J shed 4 bases, with 0 bases lying between them. The CDR3 is 10 residues long. Germline CDR1 is LGHNT and CDR2 is FRNRAP. In nucleotides, the CDR3 is TGTGCTAGTGGTTTGTACGAGCAGTACTTC. It yields the protein CASGLYEQYF.

DNA of the CDR3: TGTGCCAGCAACGGACAGGGGAATTCACCCCTCCACTTT. It yields the protein CASNGQGNSPLHF. The J gene is TRBJ1-6, the V gene TRBV5-6; 9 bases line up with TRBD1. The CDR3 spans 13 residues. Germline lookup yields CDR1 SGHDT and CDR2 YYEEEE. V lost 6 bases to trimming and J lost 7 bases; unmatched junction nucleotides: 2.

The chain combines TRBV6-1 with TRBJ1-5, with D hard to call. Trimming stripped 2 bases from V and 4 bases from J, with 6 bases between. Germline V lookup: CDR1 MNHNS, CDR2 SASEGT. The CDR3 contains 13 residues. This chain's CDR3 is CASSESRNQPQHF. CDR3 nucleotide sequence: TGTGCCAGCAGTGAATCCCGAAATCAGCCCCAGCATTTT.

This clone has just one count. The chain links TRBV29-1 to TRBJ2-3, with no clear D. The V and J ends lost 8 bases and 1 base respectively, with 10 bases between them. The CDR3 covers 12 residues. Germline lookup yields CDR1 SQVTM and CDR2 ANQGSEA. CDR3 residues: CSTDAGTDTQYF. CDR3 coding DNA: TGCAGCACGGACGCCGGCACAGATACGCAGTATTTT.

The rearrangement joins TRBV19 to TRBJ1-2; possible D gene TRBD1, 5 bases. This CDR3 has 15 residues. The germline V and J ends were trimmed by 2 bases and 3 bases, with 13 bases remaining between them. Germline V lookup: CDR1 LNHDA, CDR2 SQIVND (reference sequence). The CDR3 DNA is TGTGCCAGTAGTATACGGGAGACAGCCGACTATGGCTACACCTTC. It encodes CASSIRETADYGYTF.

This chain joins TRBV29-1 and TRBJ2-1; 10 bases are shared with TRBD2. The CDR3 totals 18 residues. The V and J ends lost 0 bases and 1 base, in that order; junction bases with no gene match: 9. Germline-derived CDR1 and CDR2 are SQVTM and ANQGSEA. As DNA, the CDR3 is TGCAGCGTTGAAGATCTAATGCCGGGACTAGCGTCCTACAATGAGCAGTTCTTC. It codes for CSVEDLMPGLASYNEQFF.

Worth noting for this clone: One end of the junction does not line up with germline, which may come from a read error. Other DNA sequences in this sample translate to the same CDR3. V usage is TRBV7-2 and J usage is TRBJ1-6, with TRBD1 as a possible D gene (5 bases). Germline V gives CDR1 SGHTA, CDR2 FQGNSA. The CDR3 length is 15 residues. The CDR3 DNA is TGTGCCAGCAGCTTACAGGGCAACTATAATTCGCCCCTCCACTTT. Amino acid sequence: CASSLQGNYNSPLHF.

The chain links TRBV5-4 to TRBJ2-5; 10 nucleotides align to TRBD2. This CDR3 contains 15 residues. In germline, CDR1 is SGHNT, CDR2 YYREEE (reference sequence). The ends lost 5 bases at V and 3 bases at J; junction bases unmatched: 7. The DNA of the CDR3 is TGTGCCAGCAGTACTCCTGGACTAGCGGAAGAGACCCAGTACTTC. This sequence encodes CASSTPGLAEETQYF.

Remarks on this clone: The junction departs from germline at one end; a sequencing error may be responsible. The rearrangement uses TRBV15 and TRBJ2-1; D ambiguous. Per germline, CDR1 LNHNV and CDR2 YYDKDF (reference sequence). This CDR3 contains 17 residues. CDR3 nucleotides: TGTGCCACCAGCAGAGATATGGGAATGCTAATCTACAATGAGCGGTTCTTC. Translating gives CATSRDMGMLIYNERFF.

The CDR3 loop is CASRNTGGSNTEAFF. The DNA of the CDR3 is TGTGCCAGCAGGAACACAGGGGGCTCGAACACTGAAGCTTTCTTT. This rearrangement joins TRBV6-5 to TRBJ1-1; TRBD1 aligns across 9 bases. In germline, CDR1 is MNHEY, CDR2 SVGAGI. J gave up 1 base and V 6 bases, and 6 bases lay outside the gene matches. CDR3 length equals 15 residues.

As to this clone: Other DNA sequences from this sample encode an identical CDR3 as well. V and J are TRBV2 and TRBJ1-2, with 7 positions matching TRBD1. V dropped 4 bases and J dropped 5; count of bases not matched to a gene: 1. CDR1 and CDR2 (germline): SNHLY, FYNNEI. This CDR3 contains 12 residues. The DNA of the CDR3 is TGTGCCAGCAGTGGGGACAGTTATGGCTACACCTTC. Protein product: CASSGDSYGYTF.

The chain couples TRBV6-1 to TRBJ2-1; unclear D gene. The CDR3 loop spans 14 amino acids. CDR1 is MNHNS and CDR2 is SASEGT in the germline V gene. Trimming took 0 bases from V and 2 from J, leaving 5 bases between them. The CDR3 DNA reads as TGTGCCAGCAGTGAAGCAGGGCCCTACAATGAGCAGTTCTTC. Translation: CASSEAGPYNEQFF.

The chain couples TRBV19 to TRBJ2-1; no definite D call. Trimming removed 4 bases at V and 2 bases at J, with 12 bases between. From germline, CDR1 is LNHDA and CDR2 SQIVND (reference sequence). This CDR3 is built from 15 residues. CDR3 sequence reads: CASSTEVSTYNEQFF. The CDR3 DNA is TGTGCCAGTAGTACCGAAGTTAGTACCTACAATGAGCAGTTCTTC.

This clone is a singleton in its sample. The chain carries TRBV19 and TRBJ2-5; D possibly corresponds to TRBD2 (5 bases). Trimming removed 4 bases from V and 5 bases from J, with 11 bases in between. The CDR3 covers 13 residues. CDR1 and CDR2 (germline): LNHDA, SQIVND (reference sequence). As DNA, the CDR3 is TGTGCCAGTAGTACATCACTAGGGGAGACCCAGTACTTC. Its protein is CASSTSLGETQYF.

This chain uses TRBV5-4 with TRBJ2-1, with 8 nucleotides matching TRBD2. This CDR3 has 17 amino acids. V lost 0 bases to trimming and J lost 7 bases; unmatched junction nucleotides: 12. The germline V gene encodes CDR1 SGHNT and CDR2 YYREEE (reference sequence). CDR3 region: CASSLDGRGLVRNEQFF. The DNA for the CDR3 is TGTGCCAGCAGCTTGGACGGTCGGGGACTAGTCAGGAATGAGCAGTTCTTC.